The source of this T cell receptor (beta chain) is a study of CD8 T cells in ankylosing spondylitis. This CDR3 is built from 13 residues. The germline V and J ends were trimmed by 2 bases and 7 bases, with 13 bases remaining between them. Germline lookup yields CDR1 GTSNPN and CDR2 SVGIG (reference sequence). MiXCR was run by TCRdb on the 5' RACE reads, yielding one entry per CDR3 protein. Of about 390,000 distinct CDR3 sequences listed, 20% to 25% are singletons. The study's findings and limits: Significant enrichment of disease-linked clones was reported in matched ankylosing spondylitis synovial fluid. Prior literature has documented some motif variants in synovial fluid and blood from reactive arthritis. Apparently characteristic of ankylosing spondylitis blood was a TCR beta motif (roughly eight highly homologous variants). Relatively scarce in peripheral blood, disease-linked clones were CD8+.

In the case of this clonotype: The antigen remains unidentified.

The chain uses TRBV30 and TRBJ2-3; D is tentatively TRBD1 or TRBD2 (5 bases each). Sequenced input: blood, either unsorted or a sorted T cell fraction (not recorded which). The receptor's source is a male donor with ankylosing spondylitis. The CDR3: CAWSNSGHHTQYF. The CDR3 DNA reads TGTGCCTGGAGTAACAGCGGACACCATACGCAGTATTTT. The full variable domain, with the rest looked up from reference TRBV30 and TRBJ2-3, is SQTIHQWPATLVQPVGSPLSLECTVEGTSNPNLYWYRQAAGRGLQLLFYSVGIGQISSEVPQNLSASRPQDRQFILSSKKLLLSDSGFYLCAWSNSGHHTQYFGPGTRLTVL.